This T cell receptor beta chain was captured by sequencing in a study of cytomegalovirus exposure and HLA in healthy donors. PCR employed 60 Vbeta and 13 Jbeta primers. TCRdb's table, derived via immunoSEQ multiplex PCR, lists solely in-frame clones and lacks some. The sample holds about 130,000 clones, about three quarters seen once. Notes on this clone: No antigen is known for it.

Study findings and constraints: Reportedly, cytomegalovirus status was diagnosed with high sensitivity and specificity.

V lost 7 bases and J lost 2, with 13 bases in between. This CDR3 is 14 amino acids long. Germline V gene sequence: CDR1 SNHLY, CDR2 FYNNEI. The rearrangement joins TRBV2 to TRBJ2-3; no definite D call. The sequence was collected from a human donor in good health. Sequenced material: PBMCs. In DNA form, the CDR3 reads TGTGCCAGCAAATTGGCGGCTGTCACAGATACGCAGTATTTT. It is translated as CASKLAAVTDTQYF.